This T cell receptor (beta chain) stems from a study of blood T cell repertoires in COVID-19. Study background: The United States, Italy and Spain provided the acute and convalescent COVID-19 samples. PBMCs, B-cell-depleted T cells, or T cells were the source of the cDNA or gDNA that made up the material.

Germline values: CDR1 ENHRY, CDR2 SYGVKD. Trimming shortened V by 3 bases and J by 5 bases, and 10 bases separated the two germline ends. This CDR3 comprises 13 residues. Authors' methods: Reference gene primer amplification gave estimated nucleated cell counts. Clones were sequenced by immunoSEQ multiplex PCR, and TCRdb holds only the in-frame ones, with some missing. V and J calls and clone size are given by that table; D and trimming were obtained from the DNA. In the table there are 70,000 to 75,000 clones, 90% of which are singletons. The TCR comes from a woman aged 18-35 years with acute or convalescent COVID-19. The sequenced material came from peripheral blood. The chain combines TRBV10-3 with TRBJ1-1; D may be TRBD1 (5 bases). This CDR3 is CAISDRVETEAFF. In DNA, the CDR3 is TGTGCCATCAGTGACAGGGTTGAAACTGAAGCTTTCTTT.